Listed below are T cell receptor beta chains from one sample, sequenced in a study of CD8+ T cells in alopecia areata. Only in-frame clones appear in the TCRdb table, and some are missing; sequencing was by immunoSEQ multiplex PCR. This table has 30,000 to 45,000 clones, less than 55% appearing once. What was sequenced was CD4+ Tregs sorted from blood. These receptors originate from a human donor with alopecia areata. The CDR3 runs from the conserved cysteine through the conserved F or W. The D gene is left open where the match is weak. Rows may omit the clone size; those that give it use once, few, many or a size class.

>.|TRBV6-6|TRBJ2-7|TRBD1
TGTGCCAGCAGCCCCGCACCGGGACAGGGGACCTACGAGCAGTACTTC
CASSPAPGQGTYEQYF
>once|TRBV6-1|TRBJ2-6|.
TGTGCCAGCAGTGAAGTTTCCCCGGGAGTAATTAGCTCTGGGGCCAACGTCCTGACTTTC
CASSEVSPGVISSGANVLTF
>.|TRBV4-1|TRBJ1-2|.
TGCGCCAGCAGCCTCCGGACGGATGCCAACTATGGCTACACCTTC
CASSLRTDANYGYTF
>few|TRBV7-2|TRBJ1-2|TRBD1
TGTGCCAGCAGCTTACAGGGGGAAGGTGGCTACACCTTC
CASSLQGEGGYTF
>once|TRBV7-9|TRBJ1-1|.
TGTGCCAGCAGCCACGCGCTGGGCTCAGGGCGGCTTGAAGCTTTCTTT
CASSHALGSGRLEAFF
>.|TRBV2|TRBJ2-3|.
TGTGCCAGCAGTGCATTGGCAGATACGCAGTATTTT
CASSALADTQYF
>.|TRBV5-6|TRBJ2-7|.
TGTGCCAGCAGCTTGGTGGCTTCCTACGAGCAGTACTTC
CASSLVASYEQYF
>.|TRBV9|TRBJ1-1|.
TGTGCCAGCAGCCCCGTCGGGAACACTGAAGCTTTCTTT
CASSPVGNTEAFF
>.|TRBV25-1|TRBJ1-1|.
TGTGCCAGCAGTGATGGAAGGCTGGGAAACACTGAAGCTTTCTTT
CASSDGRLGNTEAFF
>.|TRBV6-1|TRBJ1-3|.
TGTGCCAGCAGCCTACCGGGCGTCCCTGGAAACACCATATATTTT
CASSLPGVPGNTIYF
>.|TRBV5-1|TRBJ2-7|.
TGCGCCAGCAGCTTGGGATGGTTAACAGAAAAGTACTACGAGCAGTACTTC
CASSLGWLTEKYYEQYF
>.|TRBV4-1|TRBJ2-3|.
TGCGCCAGCAGCCAAGATTCAAGGGATACGCAGTATTTT
CASSQDSRDTQYF
>.|TRBV27|TRBJ1-1|.
TGTGCCAGCAGTTTCAAGAGTGAGACTGAAGCTTTCTTT
CASSFKSETEAFF
>.|TRBV28|TRBJ2-3|.
TGTGCCAGCAGTTTAGCAGGGACCGTGAATACGCAGTATTTT
CASSLAGTVNTQYF
>.|TRBV2|TRBJ2-7|.
TGTGCCAGCAGTGAGACACTCCCAGGGGCCTCCTACGAGCAGTACTTC
CASSETLPGASYEQYF
>.|TRBV6-6|TRBJ2-7|TRBD1
TGTGCCAGCAGTTACCGGGACAGGGGCTACGAGCAGTACTTC
CASSYRDRGYEQYF
>.|TRBV6-6|TRBJ2-1|.
TGTGCCAGCAGTTACAGGGGAGTCAATGAGCAGTTCTTC
CASSYRGVNEQFF
>few|TRBV7-3|TRBJ2-1|TRBD2
TGTGCCAGCAGCGCTGGACTAGCGGGAGGAAATGAGCAGTTCTTC
CASSAGLAGGNEQFF
>.|TRBV27|TRBJ1-4|.
TGTGCCAGCAGGACACGAGGGAGTGAAAAACTGTTTTTT
CASRTRGSEKLFF
>.|TRBV7-9|TRBJ1-2|.
TGTGCCAGCAGCTTAGAGGTGTCGGGACGAGGCTACACCTTC
CASSLEVSGRGYTF
>once|TRBV19|TRBJ1-5|TRBD1
TGTGCCAGTAAGAGGGGACAGGGCAACGAGCCCCAGCATTTT
CASKRGQGNEPQHF
>.|TRBV29-1|TRBJ2-1|.
TGCAGCGACGTCAGGGCAAGCTCCTACAATGAGCAGTTCTTC
CSDVRASSYNEQFF
>medium-sized|TRBV21-1|TRBJ2-2|.
TGTGCCAGCAGCAAAAACAGCCGGGGCACCGGGGAGCTGTTTTTT
CASSKNSRGTGELFF
>once|TRBV11-3|TRBJ2-5|TRBD2
TGTGCCAGCAGCTTCCGGCGGGGGAGTGGGGAGACCCAGTACTTC
CASSFRRGSGETQYF
>.|TRBV6-1|TRBJ1-4|.
TGTGCCAGCAGTGAGGCGGCTGGTGAAAAACTGTTTTTT
CASSEAAGEKLFF
>few|TRBV28|TRBJ1-1|TRBD1
TGTGCCAGCAGTTTATCGGCAGGGGGGAACACTGAAGCTTTCTTT
CASSLSAGGNTEAFF
>.|TRBV5-1|TRBJ1-4|TRBD1
TGCGCCAGCAGCCCGGACAGGGGGCACGCGGAACTGTTTTTT
CASSPDRGHAELFF